One and the same sample provided the 8 T cell receptor beta chains below, sequenced in a study of Ad26.COV2.S vaccination and SARS-CoV-2 variants (dated by TCRdb to the early 2020s). Libraries were made using the immunoSEQ multiplex PCR assay. The source is immuneACCESS, and TCRdb retained only in-frame sequences with V and J called. Part of the clones is not carried over; for the studies checked, unresolved V genes explain less than half of this, and the remainder is unexplained. Within this sample are hundreds of thousands of clones, with 89% of them counted one time only. The ten largest make up roughly 2.5% of the sample. The meaning of the sample's treatment or condition label: about 20 received Ad26.COV2.S at low or high dose, single or two shots; roughly 5 received placebo; per-sample allocation not given. For vaccine and placebo recipients, the sequenced repertoires came from samples collected on day 63 after the first injection.

Sequencing was performed on peripheral blood, taken in a trial of Ad26.COV2.S vaccine versus placebo. These receptors originate from a person aged 18-65 years who received the Ad26.COV2.S COVID-19 vaccine or a placebo.

This chain links TRBV18 with TRBJ2-5, with D possibly being TRBD2 (5 bases). CDR1 and CDR2 (germline): KGHSH, LQKENI. The CDR3 runs to 13 residues. Trimming removed 7 bases at V and 1 base at J, with 10 bases between. The CDR3 reads CASLRGLQETQYF. CDR3 DNA sequence: TGTGCCAGCTTAAGAGGGCTCCAAGAGACCCAGTACTTC.

The chain links TRBV7-3 to TRBJ2-5; D perhaps matches TRBD1 (6 bases). This CDR3 spans 15 amino acids. Germline assignment: CDR1 SGHTA and CDR2 FQGTGA. Trimming left V 3 bases short and J 4 bases short, with 15 bases between. The CDR3 loop reads CASSFSGTRGETQYF. The CDR3 nucleotides are TGTGCCAGCAGCTTTTCTGGGACCAGGGGAGAGACCCAGTACTTC.

This rearrangement joins TRBV5-4 to TRBJ2-7, with TRBD1 identical over 11 bases. The CDR3 has 16 amino acids. Trimming at V came to 4 bases and at J to 6 bases, leaving 12 bases not matched to a gene. CDR1 is SGHNT and CDR2 is YYREEE in the germline V gene (reference sequence). In DNA, the CDR3 is TGTGCCAGCAGCCCGGCCCGGGACAGGGGGATCGGCGAGCAGTACTTC. This sequence encodes CASSPARDRGIGEQYF.

V is TRBV5-4 and J is TRBJ1-1; no clear D. The CDR3 extends over 14 amino acids. V gave up 0 bases and J gave up 1 base, with 7 bases separating them. The germline V gene has CDR1 SGHNT and CDR2 YYREEE (reference sequence). Here the CDR3 DNA reads TGTGCCAGCAGCTTGGAGCCGGGGAACACTGAAGCTTTCTTT. Protein product: CASSLEPGNTEAFF.

The chain recombines TRBV4-3 with TRBJ2-5; D uncertain. Germline lookup yields CDR1 LGHNA and CDR2 YSLEER. CDR3 size: 14 residues. V shed 4 bases and J shed 7 bases, with 16 bases lying between them. The CDR3 sequence: CASSPSPGFGTQYF. The CDR3 DNA is TGCGCCAGCAGCCCAAGCCCAGGCTTTGGGACCCAGTACTTC.

The rearrangement links TRBV11-2 to TRBJ2-2; TRBD1 aligns across 8 bases. The V gene's germline CDR1 is SGHAT and CDR2 FQNNGV. After removal of 3 bases from V and 4 bases from J, the junction contained 4 bases not matched to a gene. This CDR3 contains 15 residues. CDR3 sequence: CASSFRQGPTGELFF. CDR3 bases: TGTGCCAGCAGCTTTCGACAGGGGCCCACCGGGGAGCTGTTTTTT.

This chain links TRBV29-1 with TRBJ2-4, with D uncertain. CDR1 is SQVTM, CDR2 ANQGSEA, per germline. Trimming cost V 4 bases and J 5 bases, with 9 bases left between them. The CDR3 loop spans 12 amino acids. The DNA for the CDR3 is TGCAGCGTTGCGCCACAGCAAAACATTCAGTACTTC. Its protein is CSVAPQQNIQYF.

The gene calls are TRBV7-9 and TRBJ1-6, with D uncertain. The V and J ends lost 5 bases and 0 bases respectively, with 11 bases between them. From germline, CDR1 is SEHNR and CDR2 FQNEAQ (reference sequence). This CDR3 is built from 16 residues. DNA of the CDR3: TGTGCCAGCAGCGAGACGGTTAGCTCCTATAATTCACCCCTCCACTTT. This codes for CASSETVSSYNSPLHF. Full variable domain (rest looked up from reference TRBV7-9 and TRBJ1-6): DTGVSQNPRHKITKRGQNVTFRCDPISEHNRLYWYRQTLGQGPEFLTYFQNEAQLEKSRLLSDRFSAERPKGSFSTLEIQRTEQGDSAMYLCASSETVSSYNSPLHFGNGTRLTVT.